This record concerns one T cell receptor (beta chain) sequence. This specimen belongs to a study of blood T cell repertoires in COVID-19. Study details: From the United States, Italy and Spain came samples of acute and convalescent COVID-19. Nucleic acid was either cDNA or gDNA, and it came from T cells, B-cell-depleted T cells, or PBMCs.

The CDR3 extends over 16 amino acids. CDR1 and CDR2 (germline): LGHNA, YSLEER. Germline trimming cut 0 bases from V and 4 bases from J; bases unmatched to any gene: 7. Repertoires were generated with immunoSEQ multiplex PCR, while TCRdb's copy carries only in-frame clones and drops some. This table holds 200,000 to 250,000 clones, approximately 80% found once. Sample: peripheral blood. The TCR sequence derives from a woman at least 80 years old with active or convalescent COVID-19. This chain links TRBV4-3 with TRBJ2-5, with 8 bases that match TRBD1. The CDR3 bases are TGCGCCAGCAGCCAAGATTGGGCAGGGGGCCGAGAGACCCAGTACTTC. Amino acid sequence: CASSQDWAGGRETQYF.